The TCR beta chain described here comes from a study of T cell responses to AZD1222 COVID-19 vaccine. Study at large: Some second doses came at about 4 weeks and others at about 12 weeks; these were pooled. Study conclusions and caveats: Only six individuals given AZD1222 were seropositive at baseline. Clonal diversity may have been underestimated in mostly white British donors. Increases in Spike-specific TCR breadth and depth were seen after two AZD1222 doses.

Assay: immunoSEQ multiplex PCR; the TCRdb copy retains only in-frame clones and omits some. The data show 90,000 to 120,000 clones, around nine tenths seen once. With respect to this clone: Its target is not known.

The CDR3 has 14 amino acids. Germline V gene lookup returns CDR1 DFQATT and CDR2 SNEGSKA (reference sequence). The V and J ends lost 3 bases and 5 bases, in that order; junction bases with no gene match: 4. The sample here was peripheral blood, taken on day 0 of AZD1222 vaccination. V is TRBV20-1 and J is TRBJ2-3, with TRBD2 identical over 11 bases. The TCR originated in an adult in good health. CDR3 amino acids: CSASVAGGRDTQYF. DNA for the CDR3: TGCAGTGCTAGTGTAGCGGGGGGGCGAGATACGCAGTATTTT.